This T cell receptor (beta chain) was observed in a study of cytomegalovirus exposure and HLA in healthy donors. Findings and limits, study-wide: Investigators reported fewer than 200 TCR beta chains as tied to cytomegalovirus.

From germline, CDR1 is SGDLS and CDR2 YYNGEE. The CDR3 has 14 amino acids. The J segment lost 4 bases and the V segment lost 2 bases, leaving 5 bases of the junction unmatched. As concerns this clone: The antigen is unknown.

Clones were read by immunoSEQ multiplex PCR, and TCRdb kept only the in-frame ones, dropping some. The sample records about 220,000 clones, approximately 90% being singletons. This receptor was obtained from a woman younger than 30 in good health and CMV-seronegative. Sample: PBMCs. The genes are TRBV9 and TRBJ2-7; 8 bases line up with TRBD1. The CDR3 coding sequence is TGTGCCAGCAGCGTTGGACAGGGACCGTACGAGCAGTACTTC. Its translation is CASSVGQGPYEQYF.